This section outlines one TCR beta chain sequence together with its context. Its antigen is not known. This CDR3 contains 16 residues. Trimming at V came to 0 bases and at J to 4 bases, leaving 9 bases not matched to a gene. Germline CDR1 and CDR2: SGHRS and YFSETQ. PCR amplification relied on 60 Vbeta primers (plus 13 Jbeta primers). Generated by immunoSEQ multiplex PCR, the TCRdb table keeps only in-frame clones and is missing some. The sample lists about 160,000 clones; 75% were seen once. This entry comes from a study of cytomegalovirus exposure and HLA in healthy donors. Background on the study: Drawn from HLA-typed donors, around 85 million unique TCRs were held in an early data release.

General study results and limits: TCR beta V- and J-gene trimming was later associated with a missense DCLRE1C variant. The study put roughly 160 TCR beta chains on its list as cytomegalovirus-associated.

This chain joins TRBV5-1 and TRBJ1-2; TRBD1 matches 7 bases. This TCR came from a woman aged 45-65 years in good health and CMV-seropositive. The sequenced sample was PBMCs. The CDR3 DNA follows: TGCGCCAGCAGCTTGGAGGTTCAAGGGGGCGCCTATGGCTACACCTTC. The encoded protein is CASSLEVQGGAYGYTF.